This T cell receptor (beta chain) came from a study of blood T cell repertoires in COVID-19. On the study more broadly: Acute-phase and convalescent COVID-19 samples originated in the United States, Italy and Spain.

The germline gives CDR1 LGHDT, CDR2 YNNKEL (reference sequence). The V and J ends lost 2 bases and 4 bases respectively, with 5 bases between them. The CDR3 loop spans 12 amino acids. A Seattle source enrolled patients during active infection and followed them longitudinally. As originally analysed: By means of reference gene primer amplification, nucleated cell counts were estimated. The table came from immunoSEQ multiplex PCR; TCRdb's copy has only in-frame clones and leaves some out. For V, J and clone size, that table is used; D and trimming come from the DNA. The table has hundreds of thousands of clones, 85% to 90% seen once.

V gene TRBV3-1 (or the pseudogene TRBV3-2) combines with J gene TRBJ1-2; D is undetermined. The clonotype originates from a woman aged 25 to 39 with COVID-19, enrolled during active disease. Sequenced material: peripheral blood. CDR3 DNA sequence: TGTGCCAGCAGCCAAATCAGCTATGGCTACACCTTC. Translating it yields CASSQISYGYTF.